This TCR beta chain stems from a study of T cells after yellow fever vaccination. Study as a whole: Researchers used SMART-Seq v4 Ultra Low Input to prepare fractions that had low cell numbers. General study points: Abundant clonotypes (contaminants from the bulk population) could be present in FACS-sorted repertoires. Compared with primary, the secondary response was weaker and peaked at day 5, not 15.

Trimming pared 6 bases from V and 4 bases from J, leaving 13 bases between. The CDR3 is made up of 13 amino acids. TCRdb recomputed calls from the 5' RACE reads with MiXCR, one row per CDR3 protein. The table has about 68,000 distinct CDR3 sequences, around 7% seen once. In this sample, this clonotype turned up many times. The target antigen is unknown. The sequencing used CD8+ T cells sorted from PBMCs, collected approximately 40 days after the first yellow fever vaccination. This sequence was found in a young man who received the YFV17D yellow fever vaccine. The rearrangement links TRBV12-3 or TRBV12-4 to TRBJ2-7, with D possibly being TRBD2 (6 bases). The CDR3 DNA sequence: TGTGCCAGCAGCGCCACGGGGGTATACGAGCAGTACGTC. Translation: CASSATGVYEQYV.